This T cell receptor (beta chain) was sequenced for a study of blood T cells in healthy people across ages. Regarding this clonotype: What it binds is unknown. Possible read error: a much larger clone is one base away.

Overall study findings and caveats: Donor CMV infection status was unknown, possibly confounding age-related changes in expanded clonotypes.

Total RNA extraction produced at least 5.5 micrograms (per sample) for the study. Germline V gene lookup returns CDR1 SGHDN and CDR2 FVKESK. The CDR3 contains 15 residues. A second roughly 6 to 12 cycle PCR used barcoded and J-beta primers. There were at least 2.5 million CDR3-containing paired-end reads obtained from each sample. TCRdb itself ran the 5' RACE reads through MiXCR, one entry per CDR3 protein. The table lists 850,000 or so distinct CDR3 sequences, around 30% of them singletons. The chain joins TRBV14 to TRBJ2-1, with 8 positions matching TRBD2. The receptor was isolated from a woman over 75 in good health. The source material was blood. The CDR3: CTSTQELAVINEQFF. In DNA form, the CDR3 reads TGTACCAGCACCCAGGAACTAGCGGTTATCAATGAGCAGTTCTTC.